The rows below give T cell receptor beta chains drawn from one sample of a study of blood T cell repertoires in COVID-19. Libraries were prepared by immunoSEQ multiplex PCR; TCRdb keeps only in-frame clonotypes and omits some of them. The data hold approximately 250,000 clones, with 88% observed a single time. The sample taken for sequencing was PBMCs or T cells enriched from blood (not recorded which). The receptors here all came from a woman in her thirties who had recovered from COVID-19. Each CDR3 is given with its conserved first and last residue. The D gene is left open where the match is weak. Only some rows state a clone size, as once, few, many or a class for expanded clones.

TGTGCCAGCAGCTTTACAGGGGCGAACACTGAAGCTTTCTTT CASSFTGANTEAFF TRBJ1-1 TRBV5-4 . TRBD1
TGTGCCATCAGTGAGTCCAGGGGTTCACCCCTCCACTTT CAISESRGSPLHF TRBJ1-6 TRBV10-3 . .
TGTGCCAGCAGCTTGACCTCGGGACAGGGGGCTTTGAAGCAGTACTTC CASSLTSGQGALKQYF TRBJ2-7 TRBV5-4 . TRBD1
TGTGCCTGGAGAGAGACAGGGGGCCAGTATGGCTACACCTTC CAWRETGGQYGYTF TRBJ1-2 TRBV30 . TRBD1
TGTGCCAGCAGTGAGGACAGTTGGGATTTT CASSEDSWDF TRBJ1-5 TRBV6-1 . .
TGTGCCAGCAGCATACAGGGGGCCCCCTCCTACGAGCAGTACTTC CASSIQGAPSYEQYF TRBJ2-7 TRBV6-5 . TRBD1
TGTGCCAGCAGTTTCTATTATGGCTACACCTTC CASSFYYGYTF TRBJ1-2 TRBV28 . .
TGTGCCAGCAGTGAACGCCGGGACAGGGTTGATGAAAAACTGTTTTTT CASSERRDRVDEKLFF TRBJ1-4 TRBV25-1 . TRBD1
TGTGCCAGCAGCTTGGGGACAGGGGACACCGGGGAGCTGTTTTTT CASSLGTGDTGELFF TRBJ2-2 TRBV9 . TRBD1
TGTGCCAGCTTCCGTGCCGGACAGGTTAACGGCTACACCTTC CASFRAGQVNGYTF TRBJ1-2 TRBV28 . TRBD1
TGCGCCAGCAGTCAAGCGGACTATCTTTCGGTTGACTATGGCTACACCTTC CASSQADYLSVDYGYTF TRBJ1-2 TRBV23-1 . .
TGTGCCAGCAGTTCCGACTGGGAAAAACTGTTTTTT CASSSDWEKLFF TRBJ1-4 TRBV28 . .
TGTGCCAGCAGTTACTCGATTGGGGACAGTCCTTTTTACGAGCAGTACTTC CASSYSIGDSPFYEQYF TRBJ2-7 TRBV6-2/TRBV6-3 . TRBD1
TGTGCCAGTAGTATCGGAGGAAGCAATCAGCCCCAGCATTTT CASSIGGSNQPQHF TRBJ1-5 TRBV19 . .
TGTGCCACCACAAGGACAGGGGGCACCGGGGAGCTGTTTTTT CATTRTGGTGELFF TRBJ2-2 TRBV5-6 once TRBD1
TGTGCCAGCAGCCGGCAAGAGACCCAGTACTTC CASSRQETQYF TRBJ2-5 TRBV5-4 . .
TGTGCCAGCAGCTCCCGGGACAGGGGGCAAGATACGCAGTATTTT CASSSRDRGQDTQYF TRBJ2-3 TRBV5-4 . TRBD1
TGTGCCAGCAGCCTGATGCACGGGACAGGGGGCTACGAGCAGTACTTC CASSLMHGTGGYEQYF TRBJ2-7 TRBV5-8 . TRBD1
TGCGCCAGCAGTGAGTCGGAAACAGGCGAAGGCTACACCTTC CASSESETGEGYTF TRBJ1-2 TRBV10-2 . .
TGTGCCAGCAGCTTAGAGGCACGGACAGTATCTTCACCCCTCCACTTT CASSLEARTVSSPLHF TRBJ1-6 TRBV7-2 . .
TGTGCCACCAGCAGAGATACTAGCGGGAGGGAAAAGCAGTACTTC CATSRDTSGREKQYF TRBJ2-7 TRBV15 . TRBD2
TGTGCCAGCAGGGCGGGACAGGGAGGGGGAAACACCATATATTTT CASRAGQGGGNTIYF TRBJ1-3 TRBV7-9 . TRBD1
TGTGCCAGCACCCCCCGGAGGGAGGAAGGGGGCTACACCTTC CASTPRREEGGYTF TRBJ1-2 TRBV11-2 . .
TGTGCCAGCAGCTTTGGACAGGGGGCTCGTGGCTACACCTTC CASSFGQGARGYTF TRBJ1-2 TRBV5-8 . TRBD1
TGTGCCAGTAGTAGGGCCAGGGGGATCTCCTACGAGCAGTACTTC CASSRARGISYEQYF TRBJ2-7 TRBV19 once TRBD1
TGTGCCATCAGTGAACGGCAGCAGGTGTCTGAAGCTTTCTTT CAISERQQVSEAFF TRBJ1-1 TRBV10-3 once .
TGTGCCAGCAGCTTGGCGGACAGGGTATTTGGCTACACCTTC CASSLADRVFGYTF TRBJ1-2 TRBV7-9 . TRBD1
TGCAGCGAACTAGCGGGGAACCAAGAGACCCAGTACTTC CSELAGNQETQYF TRBJ2-5 TRBV29-1 . TRBD2
TGTGCCAGCAGCTTAGGACAGGGTGGTTATGGCTACACCTTC CASSLGQGGYGYTF TRBJ1-2 TRBV7-2 . TRBD1
TGTGCCAGCCTCAGGCTCGGAAAAACTGAAGCTTTCTTT CASLRLGKTEAFF TRBJ1-1 TRBV27 . .
TGTGCCAGCAGCTTTTCAGGGGGCAACCAATACTATGGCTACACCTTC CASSFSGGNQYYGYTF TRBJ1-2 TRBV7-9 . TRBD1
TGCGCCAGCAGCCAAGACGCCGACAGGGTTGGGAGCACCCTCCACTTT CASSQDADRVGSTLHF TRBJ1-6 TRBV4-3 . TRBD1
TGTGCCAGCAGCGTAACGGGTGAGCTTTCCTACGAGCAGTACTTC CASSVTGELSYEQYF TRBJ2-7 TRBV9 . .
TGTGCCAGCAGTCCCCTAGCGGGGGGATACAATGAGCAGTTCTTC CASSPLAGGYNEQFF TRBJ2-1 TRBV2 . TRBD2
TGTGCCACCAGTGATTTGCCTAGCGGTAGTTACAATGAGCAGTTCTTC CATSDLPSGSYNEQFF TRBJ2-1 TRBV24-1 . TRBD2
TGCGCCAGCAGCCCCTGGGGAGGCCGCGAGCAGTACTTC CASSPWGGREQYF TRBJ2-7 TRBV4-3 . .
TGTGCCAGCAGCGACGCAGGGATTTACAATGAGCAGTTCTTC CASSDAGIYNEQFF TRBJ2-1 TRBV9 . .
TGCGCCAGCAGTCCCCTGGACACCAGCTCTGGAAACACCATATATTTT CASSPLDTSSGNTIYF TRBJ1-3 TRBV5-1 . .
TGTGCCAGCAGCTTAGCTTTCGGGACAGATAGCAATCAGCCCCAGCATTTT CASSLAFGTDSNQPQHF TRBJ1-5 TRBV7-9 . TRBD1
TGTGCCAGCAGCTTTTTCCGCCCAGCGGGGGGTACCAGCTCCTACAATGAGCAGTTCTTC CASSFFRPAGGTSSYNEQFF TRBJ2-1 TRBV13 . TRBD2
TGTGCCAGCAGTGACCGGGCTAGCGGGAGGGGGAATGAGCAGTTCTTC CASSDRASGRGNEQFF TRBJ2-1 TRBV2 . TRBD2
TGTGCCACCAGTGCCAGGTTGGACTTCGGGGAGCAGTACTTC CATSARLDFGEQYF TRBJ2-7 TRBV24-1 once .
TGTGCCAGCAGCCTAACACAGGGTTTGACTGAAGCTTTCTTT CASSLTQGLTEAFF TRBJ1-1 TRBV7-2 . .
TGTGCCAGCAGCTCCAGGGGAGCCCATAGCAATCAGCCCCAGCATTTT CASSSRGAHSNQPQHF TRBJ1-5 TRBV6-2/TRBV6-3 once .
TGTGCCTGGACAGGGGGACTAGCGGGAGGAGGGGAGACCCAGTACTTC CAWTGGLAGGGETQYF TRBJ2-5 TRBV30 . TRBD2
TGTGCCAGCAGCTTAGAGATGGCAAACACTGAAGCTTTCTTT CASSLEMANTEAFF TRBJ1-1 TRBV7-9 . .
TGTGCCAGCAGGACGGGGGGTACAATCCCCCTCCACTTT CASRTGGTIPLHF TRBJ1-6 TRBV7-2 . .
TGTGCCAGCAGCGTAGCTGGAGGGAGTGCCTACGAGCAGTACTTC CASSVAGGSAYEQYF TRBJ2-7 TRBV9 . .
TGTGCCAGCGGTCGCAGGGATAATGAAAAACTGTTTTTT CASGRRDNEKLFF TRBJ1-4 TRBV3-1/TRBV3-2 . .
TGCGCCAGCAGCTTGAAACCAGGGTATATCTACGAGCAGTACTTC CASSLKPGYIYEQYF TRBJ2-7 TRBV5-1 . .
TGCAGTGCTAGTATCGGAGTCGGACAAGAGACCCAGTACTTC CSASIGVGQETQYF TRBJ2-5 TRBV20-1 . .
TGTGCCAGCAGCTTAAGTTGGGGTAGCGGGGACAATGAGCAGTTCTTC CASSLSWGSGDNEQFF TRBJ2-1 TRBV7-3 . TRBD2
TGCGCCAGCAGCTGGAACCCGGGACTAATGGAGACCCAGTACTTC CASSWNPGLMETQYF TRBJ2-5 TRBV5-1 . TRBD2
TGTGCCAGCAGCTTTTGGGGACAGGGAGCATTTTATAGCAATCAGCCCCAGCATTTT CASSFWGQGAFYSNQPQHF TRBJ1-5 TRBV7-9 few TRBD1